This TCR beta chain was sequenced for a study of cytomegalovirus exposure and HLA in healthy donors. There are a few counts of this clone. The CDR3 sequence is 14 residues long. V dropped 3 bases and J dropped 13; count of bases not matched to a gene: 9. CDR1 is SNHLY and CDR2 is FYNNEI in the germline V gene. PCR primers comprised 60 Vbeta and 13 Jbeta primers. Profiling relied on immunoSEQ multiplex PCR, and the TCRdb table lists in-frame clones only, not all of them. The data show 150,000 to 200,000 clones, around 86% seen once. The sample was PBMCs. This receptor was identified in a man aged 45-65 years in good health and CMV-seropositive. V and J are TRBV2 and TRBJ2-1, with 10 positions matching TRBD1. CDR3 sequence (DNA): TGTGCCAGCAGTGAGAGACCCGGGACAGGGGTTCAGTTCTTC. This translates into CASSERPGTGVQFF.